Following are 23 T cell receptor beta chains from one sample sequenced in a study of shared clonotypes between healthy human individuals. The assay was immunoSEQ multiplex PCR, and TCRdb's table has in-frame clones only and misses some. The sample carries about half a million clones, more than 65% recorded once. The sequencing sample was made of PBMCs. These receptors were collected from a woman aged 40 to 49 in good health. Some clones in this sample may be carry-over from other donors' samples.

This clone was counted once. The J gene is TRBJ1-4, the V gene TRBV11-2; 8 nucleotides agree with TRBD1. CDR1 and CDR2 (germline): SGHAT, FQNNGV. Germline trimming cut 5 bases from V and 15 bases from J; bases unmatched to any gene: 14. The CDR3 sequence is 14 residues long. CDR3 loop: CASSPGQGVRKLFF. CDR3 nucleotides: TGTGCCAGCAGCCCCGGACAGGGAGTTAGGAAATTGTTTTTT.

The chain combines TRBV2 with TRBJ1-2; weak D call: TRBD1 (6 bases). The CDR3 spans 14 residues. Germline lookup yields CDR1 SNHLY and CDR2 FYNNEI. V lost 2 bases to trimming and J lost 8 bases, with 15 bases between them. DNA of the CDR3: TGTGCCAGCAGTGAATGGCCACAGGGCTTGGGCTACACCTTC. Its translation: CASSEWPQGLGYTF.

This chain links TRBV5-1 with TRBJ1-5, with 7 bases identical to TRBD1. Trimming cost V 4 bases and J 7 bases; bases outside gene matches: 14. The CDR3 runs 16 residues. Germline assignment: CDR1 SGHRS and CDR2 YFSETQ. The CDR3: CASSPTPSTGSQPQHF. The CDR3 DNA is TGCGCCAGCAGCCCTACACCGTCGACAGGGTCACAGCCCCAGCATTTT.

The V gene is TRBV5-4, the J gene TRBJ2-1; 10 nucleotides match TRBD2. The CDR3 is made up of 15 amino acids. Germline V gives CDR1 SGHNT, CDR2 YYREEE (reference sequence). The V and J ends lost 4 bases and 7 bases, in that order; junction bases with no gene match: 8. The CDR3 region is CASSKGLAKENEQFF. CDR3 sequence (DNA): TGTGCCAGCAGCAAGGGACTAGCGAAGGAGAATGAGCAGTTCTTC.

The table lists this clone with many counts. This chain links TRBV5-8 with TRBJ2-3, with D unresolved. With 1 base removed from V and 5 bases from J, the gap between germline ends came to 8 bases. From germline, CDR1 is SGHTS and CDR2 YDEGEE. The length of the CDR3 is 13 residues. The chain's CDR3 is CASSLFLGDTQYF. The CDR3 DNA follows: TGTGCCAGCAGCTTGTTTCTCGGAGATACGCAGTATTTT.

The chain joins TRBV7-3 to TRBJ2-1; 7 bases are shared with TRBD2. Germline-derived CDR1 and CDR2 are SGHTA and FQGTGA. The CDR3 runs to 16 residues. The junction had 8 bases not matched to a gene; V was cut back by 4 bases and J by 2 bases. The CDR3 is CASSSQRDVTYNEQFF. CDR3 sequence (DNA): TGTGCCAGCAGCTCCCAGCGGGATGTAACCTACAATGAGCAGTTCTTC.

The rearrangement uses TRBV18 and TRBJ2-5; 8 bases fit TRBD1. Per germline, CDR1 KGHSH and CDR2 LQKENI. V lost 5 bases to trimming and J lost 4 bases; unmatched junction nucleotides: 3. This CDR3 contains 13 residues. CDR3: CASSSGGRETQYF. CDR3 nucleotides: TGTGCCAGCTCATCAGGGGGCCGAGAGACCCAGTACTTC.

CDR3: CASNQGTSGIVGEQFF. Here the CDR3 DNA reads TGTGCCAGCAATCAAGGGACTAGCGGGATCGTAGGTGAGCAGTTCTTC. The rearrangement links TRBV27 to TRBJ2-1; TRBD2 agrees at 13 bases. Germline trimming cut 7 bases from V and 9 bases from J; bases unmatched to any gene: 12. CDR3 length: 16 amino acids. The germline V gene encodes CDR1 MNHEY and CDR2 SMNVEV (reference sequence).

The chain is built from TRBV5-8 and TRBJ2-2; 12 positions match TRBD2. The CDR3 contains 15 residues. The V gene end was trimmed by 3 bases and the J gene end by 6 bases; junction bases not matched to a gene: 3. Germline V CDR1 and CDR2: SGHTS, YDEGEE. The DNA for the CDR3 is TGTGCCAGCAGCTCTACTAGCGGGAGGCCCGGGGAGCTGTTTTTT. This sequence encodes CASSSTSGRPGELFF.

The rearrangement uses TRBV4-2 and TRBJ1-4, with a tentative D call TRBD1 (6 bases). The CDR3 totals 14 residues. Germline CDR1 reads LGHNA; CDR2 reads YNFKEQ. V was shortened by 2 bases and J by 6 bases, with 10 bases between the two germline ends. CDR3 DNA sequence: TGTGCCAGCAGCCAACGGGGGGCGCATGAAAAACTGTTTTTT. Translated: CASSQRGAHEKLFF.

The chain employs TRBV11-2 and TRBJ2-2; TRBD2 might be the D (5 bases). Trimming shortened V by 3 bases and J by 6 bases, and 11 bases separated the two germline ends. The CDR3 has 14 amino acids. Germline V gives CDR1 SGHAT, CDR2 FQNNGV. CDR3 DNA sequence: TGTGCCAGCAGCTTGCTCCGGGATGCCGGGGAGCTGTTTTTT. Its translation is CASSLLRDAGELFF.

The chain couples TRBV30 to TRBJ1-1; 7 bases fit TRBD1. Germline V gene sequence: CDR1 GTSNPN, CDR2 SVGIG (reference sequence). The V gene end was trimmed by 4 bases and the J gene end by 2 bases; junction bases not matched to a gene: 7. CDR3 size: 14 residues. DNA for the CDR3: TGTGCCTGGACCTCCGGAGGGGGCAACACTGAAGCTTTCTTT. Protein: CAWTSGGGNTEAFF.

The chain couples TRBV6-1 to TRBJ2-7; 7 positions agree with TRBD2. The germline gives CDR1 MNHNS, CDR2 SASEGT. The CDR3 is made up of 12 amino acids. Unmatched junction bases numbered 4, after V lost 5 bases and J lost 6 bases. DNA of the CDR3: TGTGCCAGCAGTCAAGGGAGGGTCGAGCAGTACTTC. Its translation is CASSQGRVEQYF.

In the case of this clone: Other DNA variants within this sample encode the same CDR3. V and J are TRBV2 and TRBJ2-3; no clear D. The germline V gene encodes CDR1 SNHLY and CDR2 FYNNEI. The CDR3 runs to 11 residues. Trimming shortened V by 5 bases and J by 3 bases, and 3 bases separated the two germline ends. CDR3 in amino acids: CASSLTDTQYF. CDR3 in DNA: TGTGCCAGCAGTTTGACAGATACGCAGTATTTT.

This chain links TRBV11-2 with TRBJ2-7; D is unclear. V shed 1 base and J shed 6 bases, with 16 bases lying between them. The CDR3 is 15 amino acids. The germline CDR1 and CDR2 sequences are SGHAT and FQNNGV. For the CDR3, the DNA is TGTGCCAGCAGCTTAGGCATAGGCATTTCTTGCGAGCAGTACTTC. It yields the protein CASSLGIGISCEQYF.

The J gene is TRBJ1-1, the V gene TRBV18; D perhaps matches TRBD1 (6 bases). Trimming left V 3 bases short and J 6 bases short, with 20 bases between. This CDR3 contains 16 residues. Per germline, CDR1 KGHSH and CDR2 LQKENI. In DNA, the CDR3 is TGTGCCAGCTCACCGGCCCAAGGCAGGGGACCCCCTGAAGCTTTCTTT. This gives the protein CASSPAQGRGPPEAFF.

The rearrangement joins TRBV29-1 to TRBJ2-4, with 8 bases lining up with TRBD1. Trimming cost V 6 bases and J 8 bases; bases outside gene matches: 3. The germline gives CDR1 SQVTM, CDR2 ANQGSEA. The CDR3 runs to 11 residues. The chain's CDR3 is CSVQGADIQYF. The DNA of the CDR3 is TGCAGCGTCCAGGGGGCAGACATTCAGTACTTC.

The V call is TRBV19, the J call TRBJ2-7, with 8 nucleotides matching TRBD1. The CDR3 contains 14 residues. Trimming removed 5 bases from V and 3 bases from J; junction bases left unmatched: 6. Germline V gives CDR1 LNHDA, CDR2 SQIVND (reference sequence). CDR3 sequence reads: CASSVQGAGYEQYF. CDR3 bases: TGTGCCAGTAGTGTTCAGGGGGCAGGCTACGAGCAGTACTTC.

The rearrangement links TRBV11-2 to TRBJ2-5, with TRBD1 as a possible D gene (5 bases). This CDR3 region has 13 residues. Germline lookup yields CDR1 SGHAT and CDR2 FQNNGV. The V end was cut by 8 bases, the J end by 4 bases, with 14 bases between. The CDR3 region has the DNA TGTGCCAGCTCACAGGCCCAAGCAGAGACCCAGTACTTC. This codes for CASSQAQAETQYF.

This clone appeared many times. The CDR3 sequence is CASSIGGQNTEAFF. DNA for the CDR3: TGTGCCAGTAGTATAGGCGGACAGAACACTGAAGCTTTCTTT. The chain is built from TRBV19 and TRBJ1-1; D may be TRBD1 (5 bases). The V gene lost 1 base and the J gene lost 1 base, with 7 bases spanning the gap. Germline V gene data show CDR1 as LNHDA and CDR2 as SQIVND (reference sequence). CDR3 size: 14 residues.

The rearrangement uses TRBV2 and TRBJ2-7; TRBD1 matches at 10 bases. V trimming: 6 bases; J trimming: 5 bases; junction bases outside the gene matches: 7. From germline, CDR1 is SNHLY and CDR2 FYNNEI. The length of the CDR3 is 14 residues. The CDR3 region is CASRVRQGADEQYF. The DNA for the CDR3 is TGTGCCAGCAGAGTCCGACAGGGGGCAGACGAGCAGTACTTC.

The J gene is TRBJ2-7, the V gene TRBV7-9; tentatively, D is TRBD1 (5 bases). The CDR3 sequence is 15 residues long. Germline CDR1 is SEHNR and CDR2 is FQNEAQ (reference sequence). V lost 1 base, J lost 2 bases, and 12 bases lay in between. CDR3 protein: CASSLVGRRAYEQYF. The CDR3 DNA is TGTGCCAGCAGCTTAGTGGGGCGGAGAGCCTACGAGCAGTACTTC.

The gene calls are TRBV7-9 and TRBJ2-6; 9 nucleotides line up with TRBD2. CDR3 length: 19 amino acids. V dropped 5 bases and J dropped 0; count of bases not matched to a gene: 11. Germline V CDR1 and CDR2: SEHNR, FQNEAQ (reference sequence). The DNA for the CDR3 is TGTGCCAGCAGCGCGTCCGGGACTAGCTTGGTCTCTGGGGCCAACGTCCTGACTTTC. Amino acid sequence: CASSASGTSLVSGANVLTF.